The present TCR beta chain was sequenced within a study of T cell responses to AZD1222 COVID-19 vaccine. General study results and limits: Donors in the cohort were predominantly white British and more often female, and clonal diversity was possibly underestimated. Vaccine-associated CD4 TCRs spanned spike, dominant at 160-218 and 743-854.

In regard to this clone: Its antigen is still unknown.

The repertoire was sequenced with immunoSEQ multiplex PCR; TCRdb's copy has only in-frame clones and lacks some. Among tens of thousands of clones, 89% were seen once, and the ten largest hold over 2%. Germline values: CDR1 SNHLY, CDR2 FYNNEI. The CDR3 length is 14 residues. Unmatched junction bases numbered 4, after V lost 5 bases and J lost 5 bases. The sample consisted of peripheral blood, taken on day 0 of AZD1222 vaccination. This receptor was identified in an adult in good health. The chain combines TRBV2 with TRBJ2-2, with 8 nucleotides matching TRBD1. In DNA form, the CDR3 reads TGTGCCAGCAGTACAGGGGGATGGACCGGGGAGCTGTTTTTT. Encoded protein: CASSTGGWTGELFF.